The next 16 T cell receptor beta chains were all read from a single sample in a study of T cells after yellow fever vaccination. One entry per CDR3 protein results from TCRdb running MiXCR on the 5' RACE reads. The data show some 420,000 distinct CDR3 sequences, with about 19% seen just once and 15% to 20% held by the top ten. The specimen comprised PBMCs, sampled before the yellow fever booster vaccination. These TCRs come from a man between 18 and 29 years old who received the YFV17D yellow fever vaccine.

The chain is built from TRBV29-1 and TRBJ2-3; 10 nucleotides match TRBD2. CDR3 length: 17 residues. The germline CDR1 and CDR2 sequences are SQVTM and ANQGSEA. V dropped 2 bases and J dropped 6; count of bases not matched to a gene: 14. The CDR3: CSVEWFVLAGSEDTQYF. The CDR3 DNA is TGCAGCGTTGAATGGTTTGTACTAGCGGGGTCAGAGGATACGCAGTATTTT.

The chain is built from TRBV5-1 and TRBJ1-5; D is undetermined. Germline CDR1 SGHRS, CDR2 YFSETQ. This CDR3 has 14 amino acids. Deletions cut 1 base from V and 4 bases from J, with 9 bases between. The CDR3 here is CASSLYGANQPQHF. DNA of the CDR3: TGCGCCAGCAGCTTGTATGGAGCGAATCAGCCCCAGCATTTT.

This clonotype was recorded a few times. The chain is built from TRBV29-1 and TRBJ2-3; D ambiguous. Trimming pared 4 bases from V and 2 bases from J, leaving 13 bases between. The germline V gene encodes CDR1 SQVTM and CDR2 ANQGSEA. The CDR3 runs to 14 residues. In DNA form, the CDR3 reads TGCAGCGTTGCTCTAGACGCGGCCACAGATACGCAGTATTTT. It specifies CSVALDAATDTQYF.

This clonotype was detected a few times. J is TRBJ2-1 and V is TRBV9; tentative D call: TRBD2 (5 bases). The CDR3 length is 15 residues. Germline V gene lookup returns CDR1 SGDLS and CDR2 YYNGEE. V gave up 3 bases and J gave up 6 bases, with 16 bases separating them. The chain's CDR3 is CASSASGLAINEQFF. In DNA, the CDR3 is TGTGCCAGCAGCGCCAGTGGGCTAGCTATCAATGAGCAGTTCTTC.

The chain has TRBV25-1 and TRBJ2-7; unclear D gene. CDR3 length: 14 residues. Germline CDR1 and CDR2: MGHDK and SYGVNS. V lost 8 bases to trimming and J lost 6 bases, with 20 bases between them. For the CDR3, the DNA is TGTGCCAGCCCCGTGTGTCCGGGTTGGGGCGAGCAGTACGTC. It encodes CASPVCPGWGEQYV.

This rearrangement joins TRBV4-3 to TRBJ1-2; D is possibly TRBD1 (5 bases). Trimming cost V 3 bases and J 9 bases, with 23 bases left between them. Germline V gene lookup returns CDR1 LGHNA and CDR2 YSLEER. The CDR3 is 16 amino acids. CDR3 amino acids: CASSQAAAGVLMSYTF. The CDR3, as DNA: TGCGCCAGCAGCCAGGCCGCGGCGGGGGTATTGATGAGCTACACCTTC.

This clonotype was detected only a few times. CDR3 in amino acids: CASSPRTRNENEQFF. The CDR3 bases are TGTGCCAGCAGTCCCCGGACTAGGAATGAAAATGAGCAGTTCTTC. The gene calls are TRBV6-4 and TRBJ2-1, with TRBD2 identical over 7 bases. The junction had 11 bases not matched to a gene; V was cut back by 5 bases and J by 7 bases. The CDR3 covers 15 residues. Germline CDR1 reads MRHNA; CDR2 reads SNTAGT.

V and J are TRBV18 and TRBJ2-7; D is unresolved. V was cut by 1 base and J by 7 bases, with 14 bases left in between. The CDR3 loop spans 14 amino acids. CDR1 is KGHSH and CDR2 is LQKENI in the germline V gene. The CDR3 bases are TGTGCCAGCTCACCACACCCACGCGCAACTGAGCAGTACGTC. Translating gives CASSPHPRATEQYV.

The chain couples TRBV18 to TRBJ1-5; tentative D call: TRBD1 (5 bases). The CDR3 consists of 14 residues. Germline-derived CDR1 and CDR2 are KGHSH and LQKENI. The germline V and J ends were trimmed by 3 bases and 5 bases, with 11 bases remaining between them. CDR3 in DNA: TGTGCCAGCTCACCGGAGGGGTACGATCAGCCCCAGCATTTT. This codes for CASSPEGYDQPQHF.

This chain links TRBV5-1 with TRBJ2-7; TRBD1 matches at 8 bases. V dropped 1 base and J dropped 4; count of bases not matched to a gene: 4. Germline CDR1 and CDR2: SGHRS and YFSETQ. The CDR3 is 14 residues long. The CDR3 here is CASSLKGTGYEQYV. The CDR3 coding sequence is TGCGCCAGCAGCTTGAAGGGGACAGGTTACGAGCAGTACGTC.

V is TRBV4-2 and J is TRBJ1-2, with D unclear. Trimming stripped 4 bases from V and 6 bases from J, with 18 bases between. This CDR3 contains 15 residues. Germline CDR1 is LGHNA and CDR2 is YNFKEQ. The CDR3 reads CASSLRQWAPNGYTF. Written as DNA, the CDR3 is TGTGCCAGCAGCCTCCGCCAGTGGGCGCCAAATGGCTACACCTTC.

This clonotype was detected a few times. This chain joins TRBV7-8 and TRBJ1-1, with D possibly being TRBD1 (6 bases). Trimming removed 7 bases from V and 5 bases from J, with 17 bases in between. The CDR3 is 14 residues long. CDR1 is SGHVS and CDR2 is FQNEAQ in the germline V gene. The DNA of the CDR3 is TGTGCCAGCACCGACCAGGGGCGTTGGACTGAAGCTTTCTTT. This sequence encodes CASTDQGRWTEAFF.

This sequence joins TRBV7-3 and TRBJ2-1; 7 bases fit TRBD1. Germline V gene data show CDR1 as SGHTA and CDR2 as FQGTGA. Trimming took 5 bases from V and 7 from J; bases not matched to a gene: 8. The CDR3 extends over 14 amino acids. The CDR3 sequence: CASSRDRNSNEQFF. In DNA form, the CDR3 reads TGTGCCAGCAGCCGGGACAGAAATTCAAATGAGCAGTTCTTC.

At least ten counts were recorded for this clonotype. This rearrangement joins TRBV5-1 to TRBJ1-2; possibly TRBD1 for D (5 bases). This CDR3 is 14 amino acids long. Trimming removed 2 bases at V and 4 bases at J, with 12 bases between. Germline V gene data show CDR1 as SGHRS and CDR2 as YFSETQ. In DNA form, the CDR3 reads TGCGCCAGCAGCTTTGGGGGGAGTGGCTATGGCTACACCTTC. Translation gives CASSFGGSGYGYTF. Supplemented by reference TRBV5-1 and TRBJ1-2, the full variable domain reads KAGVTQTPRYLIKTRGQQVTLSCSPISGHRSVSWYQQTPGQGLQFLFEYFSETQRNKGNFPGRFSGRQFSNSRSEMNVSTLELGDSALYLCASSFGGSGYGYTFGSGTRLTVV.

The chain is built from TRBV9 and TRBJ2-1; TRBD1 agrees at 7 bases. CDR3 size: 15 residues. V was clipped by 2 bases and J by 6 bases; unmatched bases: 8. Germline V CDR1 and CDR2: SGDLS, YYNGEE. CDR3 nucleotide sequence: TGTGCCAGCAGCGTTGGGTGGGCAGGGGGCAATGAGCAGTTCTTC. As protein: CASSVGWAGGNEQFF.

The V and J genes are TRBV5-1 and TRBJ1-2; 8 bases line up with TRBD1. Germline V gene sequence: CDR1 SGHRS, CDR2 YFSETQ. Germline trimming cut 4 bases from V and 6 bases from J; bases unmatched to any gene: 8. The CDR3 is 14 amino acids. Here the CDR3 DNA reads TGCGCCAGCAGCGAGGCAGGGGGCGTTGATGGCTACACCTTC. It specifies CASSEAGGVDGYTF.